Listed below are T cell receptor beta chains from one sample, sequenced in a study of cytomegalovirus exposure and HLA in healthy donors. Assay: immunoSEQ multiplex PCR; the TCRdb copy retains only in-frame clones and omits some. The sample shows 200,000 to 250,000 clones, more than 65% of them seen only once. Sequencing was carried out using PBMCs. Receptors originate from a middle-aged man in good health and CMV-seronegative. The CDR3 runs from the conserved cysteine through the conserved F or W.

v_gene	j_gene	CDR3aa
TRBV7-9	TRBJ2-5	CASSLLRLAGGTVKTQYF
TRBV6-9	TRBJ2-7	CATRRWAGGLYEQYF
TRBV13	TRBJ1-1	CASSPWTGAKDTEAFF
TRBV2	TRBJ2-2	CASSPTGAESGELFF
TRBV10-3	-	CAISLDLKSYEQYF
TRBV28	TRBJ1-6	CASRPRDRQNSPLHF
TRBV7-9	TRBJ2-7	CASSPEQGSYEQYF
TRBV7-3	TRBJ2-1	CASSLNGYNEQFF
TRBV11-3	TRBJ2-3	CASGLDGGNTDTQYF
TRBV18	TRBJ1-1	CASSPHKTGEAFF
TRBV27	TRBJ1-6	CASSFGSYNSPLHF
TRBV30	TRBJ1-1	CAWSPTGWVTEAFF
TRBV19	TRBJ1-4	CASTGLGQYEKLFF
TRBV5-4	TRBJ2-7	CASSLVSPGQKYEQYF
TRBV5-1	TRBJ2-2	CASSWDGGGTGELFF
TRBV9	TRBJ1-5	CASSVAGDQPQHF
TRBV28	TRBJ2-5	CASSPRNGETQYF
TRBV28	TRBJ1-2	CASRIQDYGYTF
TRBV6-5	TRBJ2-4	CASSYAQRGNIQYF
TRBV4-1	TRBJ2-1	CASSQDRIGRARSYNEQFF
TRBV5-6	-	CASSWDRNSYEQYF
TRBV29-1	TRBJ1-1	CSAATPGSEYTEAFF
TRBV9	TRBJ2-2	CASSVDLFTGELFF
TRBV25-1	TRBJ2-4	CASSDVQGVKNIQYF
TRBV15	TRBJ2-2	CATSIRLNTGELFF
TRBV30	TRBJ1-2	CAWGTGAYYGYTF
TRBV19	TRBJ1-2	CASSPLGGRGYTF
TRBV7-2	TRBJ2-2	CASSLKATPNTGELFF
TRBV9	TRBJ1-2	CASTKTGEGYGYTF
TRBV9	TRBJ2-7	CASSVDRVGEQYF
TRBV29-1	TRBJ2-7	CSGGQGKEYEQYF
TRBV6-6	TRBJ1-1	CASDRGNVNTEAFF
TRBV7-6	TRBJ2-3	CASSPGASGTSTDTQYF
TRBV7-3	TRBJ1-1	CASSFRGAGGRNTEAFF
TRBV2	TRBJ1-1	CASNDREAFF
TRBV6-5	TRBJ2-7	CASTQSRGAYEQYF
TRBV6-5	TRBJ2-7	CASSYSGGPYEQYF
TRBV19	TRBJ2-1	CASSSDNEQFF
TRBV7-9	TRBJ2-1	CASSLASRGGSYNEQFF
TRBV19	TRBJ1-2	CASSITASRGGAGYGYTF
TRBV5-1	TRBJ2-7	CASSLIGYEQYF